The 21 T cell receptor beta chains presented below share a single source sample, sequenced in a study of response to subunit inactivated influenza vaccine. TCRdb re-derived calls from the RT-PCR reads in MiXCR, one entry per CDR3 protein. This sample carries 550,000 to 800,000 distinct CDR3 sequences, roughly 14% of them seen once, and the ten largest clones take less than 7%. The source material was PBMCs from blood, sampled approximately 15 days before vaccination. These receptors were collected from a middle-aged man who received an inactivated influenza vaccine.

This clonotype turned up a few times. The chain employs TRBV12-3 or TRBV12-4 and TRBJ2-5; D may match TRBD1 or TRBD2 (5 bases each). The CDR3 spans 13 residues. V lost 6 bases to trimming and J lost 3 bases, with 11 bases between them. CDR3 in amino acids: CASRTGAEETQYF. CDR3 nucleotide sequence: TGTGCCAGCAGAACCGGGGCCGAAGAGACCCAGTACTTC.

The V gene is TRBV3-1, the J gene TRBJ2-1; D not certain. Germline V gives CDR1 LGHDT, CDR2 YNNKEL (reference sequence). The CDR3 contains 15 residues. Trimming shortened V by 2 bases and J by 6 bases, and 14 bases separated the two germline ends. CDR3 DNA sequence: TGTGCCAGCAGCCAATTGGGGAAATTACGCAATGAGCAGTTCTTC. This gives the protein CASSQLGKLRNEQFF.

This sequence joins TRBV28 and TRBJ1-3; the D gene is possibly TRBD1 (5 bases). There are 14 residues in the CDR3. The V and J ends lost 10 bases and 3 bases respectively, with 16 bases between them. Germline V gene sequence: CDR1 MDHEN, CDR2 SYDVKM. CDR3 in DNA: TGTGCCACAACCTCGAGACAGATTGGAAACACCATATATTTT. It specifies CATTSRQIGNTIYF.

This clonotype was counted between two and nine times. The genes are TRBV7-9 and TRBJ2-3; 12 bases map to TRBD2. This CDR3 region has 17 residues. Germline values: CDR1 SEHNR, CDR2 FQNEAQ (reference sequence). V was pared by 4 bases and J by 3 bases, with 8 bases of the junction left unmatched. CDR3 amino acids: CASSSRLAGASTDTQYF. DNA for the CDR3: TGTGCCAGCAGCTCAAGACTAGCGGGAGCTTCAACAGATACGCAGTATTTT.

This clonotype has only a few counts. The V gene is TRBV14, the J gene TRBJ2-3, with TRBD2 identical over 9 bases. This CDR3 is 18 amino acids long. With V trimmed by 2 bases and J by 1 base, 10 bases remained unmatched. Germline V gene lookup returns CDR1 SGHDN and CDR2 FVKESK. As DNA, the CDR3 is TGTGCCAGCAGCCAACGCCGAGCTAGCGGGGTAGGCACAGATACGCAGTATTTT. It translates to CASSQRRASGVGTDTQYF. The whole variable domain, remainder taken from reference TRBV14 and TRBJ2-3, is EAGVTQFPSHSVIEKGQTVTLRCDPISGHDNLYWYRRVMGKEIKFLLHFVKESKQDESGMPNNRFLAERTGGTYSTLKVQPAELEDSGVYFCASSQRRASGVGTDTQYFGPGTRLTVL.

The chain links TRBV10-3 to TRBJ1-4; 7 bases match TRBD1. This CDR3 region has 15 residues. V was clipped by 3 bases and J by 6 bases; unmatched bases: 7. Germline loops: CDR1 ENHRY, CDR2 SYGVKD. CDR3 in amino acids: CAISDPRDSYEKLFF. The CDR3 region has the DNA TGTGCCATCAGTGACCCGCGGGACAGTTATGAAAAACTGTTTTTT.

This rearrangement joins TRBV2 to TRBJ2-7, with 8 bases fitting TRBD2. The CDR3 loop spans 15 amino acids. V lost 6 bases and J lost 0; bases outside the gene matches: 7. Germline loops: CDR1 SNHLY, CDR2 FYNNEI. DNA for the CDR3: TGTGCCAGCAGGAGGCTAGCGGGCCTCTCCTACGAGCAGTACTTC. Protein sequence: CASRRLAGLSYEQYF.

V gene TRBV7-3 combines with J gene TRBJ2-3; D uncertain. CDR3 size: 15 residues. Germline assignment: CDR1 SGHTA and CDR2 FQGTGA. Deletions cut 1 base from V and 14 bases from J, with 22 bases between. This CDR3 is CASSLSSGMPGLWYF. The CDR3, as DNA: TGTGCCAGCAGCTTAAGTTCTGGGATGCCGGGTCTGTGGTATTTT.

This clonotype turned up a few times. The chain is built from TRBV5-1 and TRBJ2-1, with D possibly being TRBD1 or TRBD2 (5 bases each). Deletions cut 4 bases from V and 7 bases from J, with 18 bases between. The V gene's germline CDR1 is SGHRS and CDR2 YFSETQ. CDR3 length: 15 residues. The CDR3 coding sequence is TGCGCCAGCAGCCTAAATAAGGGACCCCCGAATGAGCAGTTCTTC. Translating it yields CASSLNKGPPNEQFF.

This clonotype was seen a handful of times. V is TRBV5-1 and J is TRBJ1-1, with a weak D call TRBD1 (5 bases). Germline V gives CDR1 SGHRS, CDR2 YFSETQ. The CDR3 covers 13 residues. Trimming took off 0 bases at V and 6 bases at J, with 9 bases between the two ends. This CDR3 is CASSLDPGSEAFF. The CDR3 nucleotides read TGCGCCAGCAGCTTGGACCCAGGGTCTGAAGCTTTCTTT.

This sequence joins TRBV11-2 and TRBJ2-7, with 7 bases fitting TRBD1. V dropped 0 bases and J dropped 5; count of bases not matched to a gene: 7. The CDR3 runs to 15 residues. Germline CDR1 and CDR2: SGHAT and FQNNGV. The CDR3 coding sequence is TGTGCCAGCAGCTTAGATCTTGGACAGGAGAACGAGCAGTACTTC. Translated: CASSLDLGQENEQYF.

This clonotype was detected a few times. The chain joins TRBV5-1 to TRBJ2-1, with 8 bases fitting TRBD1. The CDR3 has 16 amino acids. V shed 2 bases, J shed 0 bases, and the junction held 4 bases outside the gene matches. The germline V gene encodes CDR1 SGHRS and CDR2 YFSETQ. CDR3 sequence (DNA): TGCGCCAGCAGCTTCTCAGGGGGCGACTCCTACAATGAGCAGTTCTTC. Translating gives CASSFSGGDSYNEQFF.

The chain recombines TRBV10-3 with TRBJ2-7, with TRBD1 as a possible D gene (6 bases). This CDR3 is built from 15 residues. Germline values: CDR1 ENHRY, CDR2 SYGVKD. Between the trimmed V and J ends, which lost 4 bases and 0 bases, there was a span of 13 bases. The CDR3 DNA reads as TGTGCCATCAGTGGGGGACAAAGGAGCTCCTACGAGCAGTACTTC. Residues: CAISGGQRSSYEQYF.

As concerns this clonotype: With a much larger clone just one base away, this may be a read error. The DNA of the CDR3 is TGTGCCAGCAGACAAACTACCGGGACAGTGCAGTACTTC. It translates to CASRQTTGTVQYF. The V and J genes are TRBV11-3 and TRBJ2-7, with TRBD1 matching over 7 bases. Germline trimming cut 6 bases from V and 9 bases from J; bases unmatched to any gene: 11. Germline CDR1 is SGHNT and CDR2 is YENEEA. The CDR3 is 13 residues long.

The chain's CDR3 is CASSVLAGTQETQYF. Here the CDR3 DNA reads TGTGCCAGCAGCGTACTAGCGGGAACCCAAGAGACCCAGTACTTC. The chain uses TRBV9 and TRBJ2-5; 9 bases are a match to TRBD2. CDR3 length equals 15 residues. CDR1 is SGDLS and CDR2 is YYNGEE in the germline V gene. The V segment lost 1 base and the J segment 1 base; nucleotides outside the gene matches: 2.

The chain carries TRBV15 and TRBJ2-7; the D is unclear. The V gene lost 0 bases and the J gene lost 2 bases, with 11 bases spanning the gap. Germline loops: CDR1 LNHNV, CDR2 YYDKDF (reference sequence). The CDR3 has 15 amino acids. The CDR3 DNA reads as TGTGCCACCAGCAGAGATCCTGACGGACCCTACGAGCAGTACTTC. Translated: CATSRDPDGPYEQYF. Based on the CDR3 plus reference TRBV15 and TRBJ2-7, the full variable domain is DAMVIQNPRYQVTQFGKPVTLSCSQTLNHNVMYWYQQKSSQAPKLLFHYYDKDFNNEADTPDNFQSRRPNTSFCFLDIRSPGLGDTAMYLCATSRDPDGPYEQYFGPGTRLTVT.

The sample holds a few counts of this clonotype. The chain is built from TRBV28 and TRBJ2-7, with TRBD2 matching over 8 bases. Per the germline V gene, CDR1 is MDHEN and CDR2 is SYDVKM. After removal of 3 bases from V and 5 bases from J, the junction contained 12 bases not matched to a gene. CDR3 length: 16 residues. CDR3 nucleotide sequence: TGTGCCAGCAGTTTTTATGAACTTGCGGGAGGCAACGAGCAGTACTTC. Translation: CASSFYELAGGNEQYF.

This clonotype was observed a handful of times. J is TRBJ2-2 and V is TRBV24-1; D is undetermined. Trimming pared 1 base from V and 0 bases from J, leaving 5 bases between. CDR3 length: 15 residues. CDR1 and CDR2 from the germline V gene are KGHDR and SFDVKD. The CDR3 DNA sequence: TGTGCCACCAGTGATTTACGCTCGAACACCGGGGAGCTGTTTTTT. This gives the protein CATSDLRSNTGELFF.

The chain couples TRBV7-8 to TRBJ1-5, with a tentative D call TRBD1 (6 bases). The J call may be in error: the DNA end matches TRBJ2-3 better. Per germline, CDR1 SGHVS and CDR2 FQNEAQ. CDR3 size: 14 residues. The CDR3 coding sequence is TGTGCCAGCAGCAAGGACAGTCTTAATCAGCCCCAGTATTTT. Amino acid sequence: CASSKDSLNQPQYF.

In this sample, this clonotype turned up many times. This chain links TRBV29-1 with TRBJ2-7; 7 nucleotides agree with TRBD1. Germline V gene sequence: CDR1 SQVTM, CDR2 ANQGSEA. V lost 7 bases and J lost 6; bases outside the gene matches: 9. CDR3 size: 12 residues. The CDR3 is CSGLTGLGEQYF. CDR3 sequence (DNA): TGCAGCGGCCTGACAGGGTTGGGCGAGCAGTACTTC.

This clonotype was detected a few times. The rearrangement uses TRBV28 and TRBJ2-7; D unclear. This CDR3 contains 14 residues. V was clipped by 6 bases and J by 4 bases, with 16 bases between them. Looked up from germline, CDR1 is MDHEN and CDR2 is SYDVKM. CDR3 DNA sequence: TGTGCCAGCAGGCGCACGAGCTCTATTTACGAGCAGTACTTC. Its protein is CASRRTSSIYEQYF.